The source of this T cell receptor (beta chain) is a study of kidney transplant recipient with SARS-CoV-2 infection. This clonotype showed up many times. Sequence at one end of the junction differs from germline and may be a read error. MiXCR, applied by TCRdb to the reads, yields one record per CDR3 protein. Here the sample spans 200,000 to 300,000 distinct CDR3 sequences, 29% being singletons. Germline V lookup: CDR1 MNHNY, CDR2 SVGAGI (reference sequence). This CDR3 has 17 residues. The rearrangement links TRBV6-6 to TRBJ2-7, with D possibly being TRBD1 (5 bases). The source material was a blood sample, sampled at baseline and on roughly day 120 from a kidney transplant recipient. The TCR originated in a male patient aged 25 to 39 who had COVID-19 and was a kidney transplant recipient. Some of the T cells might come from the graft donor. The CDR3 region is CASSHSSPNDRPYEQYF. The CDR3 DNA reads TGTGCCAGCAGTCACTCCTCACCTAATGACAGACCCTACGAGCAGTACTTC.